One T cell receptor (beta chain) is described in this entry. Antigen: not known. This CDR3 region has 13 residues. Trimming shortened V by 2 bases and J by 4 bases, and 8 bases separated the two germline ends. Germline CDR1 and CDR2: MDHEN and SYDVKM. This PCR relied on a set of 60 Vbeta primers and 13 Jbeta primers. In the source study's methods: An analysis performed later counted about 80 million unique TCR beta chains (around 9.9 million of them shared). Repertoires were generated with immunoSEQ multiplex PCR, while TCRdb's copy carries only in-frame clones and drops some. The D gene and trimming were derived from the DNA, and the V and J assignments and clone size from that table. The table shows roughly 150,000 clones, with 60% to 80% occurring only once. The sample originates from a study of cytomegalovirus exposure and HLA in healthy donors. Whole-study results and caveats: High specificity and sensitivity for cytomegalovirus status were reported for the classifier. A later analysis reported that several of the most significant clusters appeared to be linked to common viral pathogens, among them Epstein-Barr virus.

Input material: PBMCs. This sequence was found in a young man in good health and CMV-seronegative. This chain links TRBV28 with TRBJ2-5, with D possibly matching TRBD2 (6 bases). The CDR3, as DNA: TGTGCCAGCAGTTTAATGGGGGGAGAGACCCAGTACTTC. Protein product: CASSLMGGETQYF.